This TCR beta chain stems from a study of cytomegalovirus exposure and HLA in healthy donors. Study information: Unique TCRs from HLA-typed donors, about 85 million of them, were held in an early data release.

A multiplex PCR was run with 60 Vbeta primers and 13 Jbeta primers. Per the original methods: Among the unique TCR beta chains that a later analysis counted, about 79 million in all, 9.5 million to 11 million were shared. Some clones are missing from TCRdb's copy, which holds only in-frame ones; the method was immunoSEQ multiplex PCR. The V and J calls and clone size are taken from that table; D and trimming were inferred from the DNA. The data contain about 130,000 clones, about three quarters of them singletons. It was healthy bone marrow donors who served as donors. This TCR was recovered from a woman younger than 30 in good health and CMV-seronegative. Material: PBMCs.

CDR3 loop: CASSSPGQGTQYF. The CDR3 nucleotides read TGTGCCAGCAGTTCTCCGGGACAGGGGACCCAGTACTTC. The V call is TRBV6-5, the J call TRBJ2-5; 9 bases agree with TRBD1. The CDR3 is 13 residues long. The germline CDR1 and CDR2 sequences are MNHEY and SVGAGI. Trimming at V came to 4 bases and at J to 7 bases, leaving 4 bases not matched to a gene.